The following is a TCR beta chain sequence with its context. The antigen remains unidentified. The sample comes from a study of T cell responses to AZD1222 COVID-19 vaccine. The wider study: Second-dose intervals near 4 or 12 weeks were combined. General observations from the study: Within unmutated variant regions lay the reported targets of nearly half of spike-specific TCRs. The sample set comprised mostly white British donors with more females, and clonal diversity was possibly underestimated. Among vaccine-associated CD4 TCRs, coverage spanned spike, with dominance at 160-218 and 743-854.

The CDR3 has 13 amino acids. Deletions cut 1 base from V and 6 bases from J, with 4 bases between. The germline gives CDR1 LNHDA, CDR2 SQIVND (reference sequence). Clones were sequenced by immunoSEQ multiplex PCR, and TCRdb holds only the in-frame ones, with some missing. This sample carries approximately 160,000 clones, 88% of them seen once, and the ten largest clones take 2% to 2.5%. The source material was peripheral blood, sampled on day 0 of AZD1222 vaccination. This receptor was identified in an adult in good health. This rearrangement joins TRBV19 to TRBJ2-6; D ambiguous. CDR3 region: CASSIALANVLTF. The CDR3 coding sequence is TGTGCCAGTAGTATAGCCCTGGCCAACGTCCTGACTTTC.